These 21 T cell receptor beta chains share one sample of origin, sequenced in a study of T-cell reconstitution after alpha-beta-depleted transplantation in children. Unique molecular identifiers were built into the TCRbeta library. MiXCR, applied by TCRdb to the PCR reads, yields one record per CDR3 protein. Of about 420,000 distinct CDR3 sequences listed, 11% are singletons. Specimen: PBMCs from the stem cell graft donor, collected from the stem cell graft. Every receptor here comes from a human donor who donated a stem cell graft to a child with acute myeloid leukemia.

There are a few counts of this clonotype. This chain uses TRBV10-3 with TRBJ2-1; 10 nucleotides line up with TRBD2. CDR1 is ENHRY and CDR2 is SYGVKD in the germline V gene. The V segment lost 0 bases and the J segment 6 bases; nucleotides outside the gene matches: 11. This CDR3 spans 18 amino acids. This chain's CDR3 is CAISESIGELAGLNEQFF. The CDR3 coding sequence is TGTGCCATCAGTGAGTCGATTGGTGAACTAGCGGGGCTCAATGAGCAGTTCTTC.

The J gene is TRBJ2-1, the V gene TRBV9; TRBD1 aligns across 7 bases. Germline V CDR1 and CDR2: SGDLS, YYNGEE. V dropped 3 bases and J dropped 3; count of bases not matched to a gene: 6. The CDR3 is 15 residues long. DNA for the CDR3: TGTGCCAGCAGCGCGTCCGGGACAGACTACAATGAGCAGTTCTTC. As protein: CASSASGTDYNEQFF.

This clonotype was seen a handful of times. This chain uses TRBV7-2 with TRBJ2-5; 10 positions match TRBD2. CDR3 length equals 16 residues. The germline CDR1 and CDR2 sequences are SGHTA and FQGNSA. V trimming: 4 bases; J trimming: 1 base; junction bases outside the gene matches: 6. CDR3 nucleotide sequence: TGTGCCAGCAGCTGGATAAAGCGGGAGGGCCAAGAGACCCAGTACTTC. Translating gives CASSWIKREGQETQYF.

This clonotype was picked up many times. The rearrangement uses TRBV21-1 and TRBJ2-5; the D call in the table, TRBD2, was not verified against the DNA. TRBV21-1 is listed as a pseudogene. This CDR3 has 17 amino acids. CDR3: CASSKGAGIAGEETQYF. DNA for the CDR3: TGTGCCAGCAGCAAAGGGGCTGGGATAGCGGGAGAAGAGACCCAGTACTTC.

This clonotype has more than one count but fewer than ten. J is TRBJ2-1 and V is TRBV20-1, with D hard to call. V gave up 2 bases and J gave up 7 bases, with 15 bases separating them. The germline CDR1 and CDR2 sequences are DFQATT and SNEGSKA (reference sequence). The CDR3 sequence is 14 residues long. The DNA of the CDR3 is TGCAGTGCTAGATTTCCTCCGACCCTAAATGAGCAGTTCTTC. This gives the protein CSARFPPTLNEQFF.

This clonotype was seen ten or more times. J is TRBJ2-3 and V is TRBV24-1; 9 bases align to TRBD2. The CDR3 has 13 residues. The ends lost 6 bases at V and 3 bases at J; junction bases unmatched: 0. CDR1 and CDR2 (germline): KGHDR, SFDVKD. CDR3 protein: CATSSGGTDTQYF. In nucleotides, the CDR3 is TGTGCCACCAGTAGCGGGGGGACAGATACGCAGTATTTT.

This clonotype was observed at least ten times. The junction does not match germline at one end; this may be a read error. This chain joins TRBV12-3 or TRBV12-4 and TRBJ2-6; tentative D call: TRBD1 (5 bases). CDR3 size: 15 residues. The DNA for the CDR3 is TGTGCCAGCAGCTTAGGGGATTATGGGGCCAACGTCCTGACTTTC. Encoded protein: CASSLGDYGANVLTF.

The table lists this clonotype with many counts. This chain uses TRBV6-2 or TRBV6-3 with TRBJ2-2; 10 bases fit TRBD1. The CDR3 is 15 residues long. With V trimmed by 5 bases and J by 5 bases, 5 bases remained unmatched. Germline CDR1 reads MNHEY; CDR2 reads SVGEGT. The CDR3 loop reads CASSPRTGGTGELFF. The CDR3 DNA sequence: TGTGCCAGCAGTCCCCGGACAGGGGGGACCGGGGAGCTGTTTTTT.

This clonotype was counted at least ten times. The rearrangement links TRBV20-1 to TRBJ2-7; 9 nucleotides match TRBD2. Losses at the gene ends were 1 base for V and 1 base for J; bases not matched to a gene: 5. This CDR3 spans 15 amino acids. Germline values: CDR1 DFQATT, CDR2 SNEGSKA (reference sequence). CDR3 amino acids: CSARARGRASYEQYF. The CDR3, as DNA: TGCAGTGCTAGAGCTCGCGGGAGGGCATCCTACGAGCAGTACTTC.

The V gene is TRBV27, the J gene TRBJ2-4; TRBD1 matches at 8 bases. Germline CDR1 MNHEY, CDR2 SMNVEV (reference sequence). The CDR3 has 15 amino acids. V lost 6 bases to trimming and J lost 5 bases; unmatched junction nucleotides: 9. This CDR3 reads CASSHRTGWENIQYF. The CDR3 DNA sequence: TGTGCCAGCAGCCACAGGACAGGGTGGGAAAACATTCAGTACTTC.

The V and J genes are TRBV7-8 and TRBJ2-5, with 8 bases fitting TRBD2. The CDR3 spans 12 residues. Germline-derived CDR1 and CDR2 are SGHVS and FQNEAQ. J was trimmed by 5 bases and V by 6 bases; bases with no gene match: 2. The CDR3 region is CASRGLVETQYF. CDR3 nucleotides: TGTGCCAGCAGGGGACTAGTTGAGACCCAGTACTTC.

This clonotype was detected ten times or more. This sequence joins TRBV12-3 or TRBV12-4 and TRBJ2-2; D may be TRBD2 (6 bases). The CDR3 runs 14 residues. Deletions cut 2 bases from V and 5 bases from J, with 9 bases between. The chain's CDR3 is CASSLRGRTGELFF. As DNA, the CDR3 is TGTGCCAGCAGTTTACGGGGGAGGACCGGGGAGCTGTTTTTT.

This clonotype showed up many times. V usage is TRBV20-1 and J usage is TRBJ2-3, with a weak D call TRBD1 (5 bases). There are 14 residues in the CDR3. Trimming took off 6 bases at V and 6 bases at J, with 19 bases between the two ends. Germline V lookup: CDR1 DFQATT, CDR2 SNEGSKA (reference sequence). The DNA for the CDR3 is TGCAGTGCAGGGGCAGCGCTTCATTCGGATACGCAGTATTTT. The encoded protein is CSAGAALHSDTQYF.

This clonotype was counted between two and nine times. The gene calls are TRBV4-3 and TRBJ1-1; D might be TRBD1 (6 bases). The germline CDR1 and CDR2 sequences are LGHNA and YSLEER. The CDR3 spans 15 residues. The V end was cut by 0 bases, the J end by 11 bases, with 19 bases between. The CDR3 region has the DNA TGCGCCAGCAGCCAAGATGTAGGATGGCAGGGGAGTGCTTTCTTT. Translating gives CASSQDVGWQGSAFF.

This chain links TRBV12-3 or TRBV12-4 with TRBJ2-3; D remains ambiguous. Trimming removed 3 bases from V and 0 bases from J, with 10 bases in between. The length of the CDR3 is 15 residues. In nucleotides, the CDR3 is TGTGCCAGCAGTTTGCCAGTGACCAGCACAGATACGCAGTATTTT. Its protein product is CASSLPVTSTDTQYF.

This clonotype was seen a few times. The chain joins TRBV27 to TRBJ1-1, with 8 positions matching TRBD1. Losses at the gene ends were 5 bases for V and 1 base for J; bases not matched to a gene: 3. Germline assignment: CDR1 MNHEY and CDR2 SMNVEV (reference sequence). The CDR3 covers 14 residues. CDR3 in amino acids: CASSTTGENTEAFF. The DNA for the CDR3 is TGTGCCAGCAGTACGACAGGGGAGAACACTGAAGCTTTCTTT.

This clonotype was observed a handful of times. The chain links TRBV20-1 to TRBJ2-5; a possible D gene is TRBD1 (6 bases). Germline CDR1 reads DFQATT; CDR2 reads SNEGSKA (reference sequence). V shed 5 bases and J shed 5 bases, with 12 bases lying between them. The CDR3 is 12 residues long. CDR3 sequence reads: CSAPTGQETQYF. The CDR3 DNA follows: TGCAGTGCTCCCACAGGGCAGGAGACCCAGTACTTC.

The chain is built from TRBV5-6 and TRBJ2-1, with a tentative D call TRBD2 (6 bases). Germline CDR1 reads SGHDT; CDR2 reads YYEEEE. Trimming took 4 bases from V and 0 from J, leaving 11 bases between them. The CDR3 consists of 15 residues. As DNA, the CDR3 is TGTGCCAGCAGCCCCGGGAGCCTCTCCTACAATGAGCAGTTCTTC. Its translation: CASSPGSLSYNEQFF.

This clonotype has just a few counts. The rearrangement links TRBV7-6 to TRBJ1-1; D possibly corresponds to TRBD1 (5 bases). CDR3 size: 13 residues. Germline assignment: CDR1 SGHVS and CDR2 FNYEAQ. V lost 3 bases and J 3 bases, leaving 8 bases between the germline ends. The CDR3 DNA reads TGTGCCAGCAGCTTCGGACAACACACTGAAGCTTTCTTT. It encodes CASSFGQHTEAFF.

Remarks on this clonotype: At one end, the junction sequence differs from germline, possibly due to a read error. This sequence joins TRBV7-9 and TRBJ2-4, with 7 bases identical to TRBD1. Germline lookup yields CDR1 SEHNR and CDR2 FQNEAQ (reference sequence). CDR3 length: 14 residues. CDR3 protein: CASSWGTVGNSQYF. Written as DNA, the CDR3 is TGTGCCAGCAGCTGGGGGACAGTCGGGAACAGTCAGTACTTC.

The gene calls are TRBV5-1 and TRBJ2-3; 14 bases map to TRBD2. The CDR3 totals 16 residues. The ends lost 4 bases at V and 6 bases at J; junction bases unmatched: 7. In germline, CDR1 is SGHRS, CDR2 YFSETQ. The CDR3 region is CASSQGTSGSEDTQYF. Written as DNA, the CDR3 is TGCGCCAGCAGCCAAGGGACTAGCGGGAGCGAGGATACGCAGTATTTT.